This TCR beta chain was sequenced for a study of blood T cell repertoires in COVID-19. As for the study in general: Acute and convalescent COVID-19 specimens originated in the United States, Italy and Spain.

TCRdb's table, derived via immunoSEQ multiplex PCR, lists solely in-frame clones and lacks some. The table has over 150,000 clones, 70% to 90% seen once. This CDR3 region has 15 residues. V lost 4 bases to trimming and J lost 2 bases; unmatched junction nucleotides: 8. Germline V lookup: CDR1 SGHTA, CDR2 FQGNSA. V usage is TRBV7-2 and J usage is TRBJ2-7; 7 nucleotides line up with TRBD1. The material sequenced was peripheral blood. The sequence was obtained from a man in his forties with acute or convalescent COVID-19. The CDR3 sequence: CASSWGTALPYEQYF. The CDR3 DNA reads as TGTGCCAGCAGCTGGGGGACAGCGCTACCCTACGAGCAGTACTTC.